The table lists the clone carrying this TCR beta chain with a few counts. Antigen unknown. Method: immunoSEQ multiplex PCR; TCRdb's copy keeps in-frame clones and lacks some. The sample consists of about 40,000 clones, just over 85% of them appearing once. This sample was taken from a study of lymphopenia after photon versus proton radiotherapy. Study conclusions and caveats: Survival link was tested only in deceased patients; proton benefit remains a possibility.

The source of this sequence is a woman aged 65 to 85 with pancreatic cancer. Some clones in this sample may be carry-over from other donors' samples. The sequencing here drew on peripheral blood, taken from a patient treated with proton-based radiotherapy.

CDR3 amino acids: CASTRQGADTEAFF. Here the CDR3 DNA reads TGTGCCAGCACCCGACAGGGGGCGGACACTGAAGCTTTCTTT. V and J are TRBV6-6 and TRBJ1-1; TRBD1 agrees at 10 bases. The CDR3 covers 14 residues. Germline CDR1 and CDR2: MNHNY and SVGAGI (reference sequence). V shed 7 bases and J 3 bases; nucleotides not matched to a gene: 5.